This T cell receptor beta chain was sequenced during a study of T cell repertoires in aging, cancer and after chemotherapy. TCR beta rearrangements were amplified from peripheral blood genomic DNA. This clonotype was counted only a few times. The CDR3 totals 16 residues. The V segment lost 5 bases and the J segment 8 bases; nucleotides outside the gene matches: 12. TRB rearrangements spanning V, D and J were amplified using mixed TRB-A/B primers. Using its own MiXCR run on the multiplex PCR reads, TCRdb lists one record per CDR3 protein. The sample has about 21,000 distinct CDR3 sequences, approximately 35% seen once.

The clonotype originates from a human donor with a solid tumor. V usage is TRBV12-3 or TRBV12-4 and J usage is TRBJ2-1; TRBD2 matches 10 bases. Sequenced material: blood. CDR3: CASSPMRASGGDEQFF. CDR3 bases: TGTGCCAGCAGTCCCATGAGGGCTAGCGGGGGTGATGAGCAGTTCTTC.